This T cell receptor beta chain was captured by sequencing in a study of T cell changes during pregnancy in multiple sclerosis. Only in-frame clones appear in the TCRdb table, and some are missing; sequencing was by immunoSEQ multiplex PCR. The table has tens of thousands of clones, 92% seen once. CDR1 and CDR2 from the germline V gene are SNHLY and FYNNEI. V was pared by 6 bases and J by 3 bases, with 9 bases of the junction left unmatched. This CDR3 is 18 amino acids long. The source material was CD4+ T cells from peripheral blood mononuclear cells, sampled in the third trimester of pregnancy. The gene calls are TRBV2 and TRBJ2-2, with 14 bases lining up with TRBD2. The sequence was collected from a female donor with multiple sclerosis, enrolled in a pregnancy study. The CDR3 region has the DNA TGTGCCAGCAGCATCCTGACTAGCGGGAGGGGGGACACCGGGGAGCTGTTTTTT. This translates into CASSILTSGRGDTGELFF.